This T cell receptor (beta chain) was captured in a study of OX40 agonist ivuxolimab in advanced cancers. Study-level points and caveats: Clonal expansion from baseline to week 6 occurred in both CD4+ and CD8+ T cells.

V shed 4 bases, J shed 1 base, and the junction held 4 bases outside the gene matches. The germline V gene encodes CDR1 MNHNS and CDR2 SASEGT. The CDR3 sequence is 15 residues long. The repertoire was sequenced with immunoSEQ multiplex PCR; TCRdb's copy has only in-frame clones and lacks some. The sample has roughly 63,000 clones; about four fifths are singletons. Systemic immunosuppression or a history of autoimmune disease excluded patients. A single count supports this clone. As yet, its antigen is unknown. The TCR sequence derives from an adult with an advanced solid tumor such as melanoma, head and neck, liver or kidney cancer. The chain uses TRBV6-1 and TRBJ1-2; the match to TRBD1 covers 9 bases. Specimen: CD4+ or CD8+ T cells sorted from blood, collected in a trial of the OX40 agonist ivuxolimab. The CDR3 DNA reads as TGTGCCAGCAGTGGGAGGACAGGGGATAACTATGGCTACACCTTC. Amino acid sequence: CASSGRTGDNYGYTF.